This passage covers 28 T cell receptor beta chains from one sample sequenced in a study of blood T cell repertoires in COVID-19. Profiled with immunoSEQ multiplex PCR; TCRdb holds only in-frame clones, not every one. The data hold around 250,000 clones, with approximately 86% observed a single time. Sequenced sample: peripheral blood. Every receptor here comes from a woman aged 70-85 years with active or convalescent COVID-19.

The V call is TRBV7-3, the J call TRBJ1-1, with 8 bases lining up with TRBD1. Looked up from germline, CDR1 is SGHTA and CDR2 is FQGTGA. J lost 9 bases, V lost 5 bases, and 11 bases had no gene match. This CDR3 is built from 14 residues. The CDR3 spells CASSTGGLGIQAFF. The CDR3 DNA is TGTGCCAGCAGCACAGGGGGGCTTGGGATTCAAGCTTTCTTT.

About this clone: Within the sample, other DNA sequences also encode this same CDR3. This rearrangement joins TRBV27 to TRBJ1-2; TRBD1 matches 7 bases. Unmatched junction bases numbered 4, after V lost 8 bases and J lost 1 base. Germline V lookup: CDR1 MNHEY, CDR2 SMNVEV (reference sequence). This CDR3 spans 13 amino acids. The CDR3 here is CASWDRGNYGYTF. The CDR3 DNA reads as TGTGCCAGCTGGGACAGAGGTAACTATGGCTACACCTTC.

The chain links TRBV18 to TRBJ1-2; 7 bases map to TRBD1. Germline V gives CDR1 KGHSH, CDR2 LQKENI. The CDR3 has 13 amino acids. Trimming cost V 4 bases and J 5 bases; bases outside gene matches: 4. The CDR3 here is CASSRDSDYGYTF. CDR3 DNA sequence: TGTGCCAGCTCACGGGACAGTGATTATGGCTACACCTTC.

A single count supports this clone. The DNA of the CDR3 is TGTGCCACCAGCAGAGTATCGGGGACAGGACATTTTGATCAGCCCCAGCATTTT. This gives the protein CATSRVSGTGHFDQPQHF. The chain uses TRBV15 and TRBJ1-5; 8 bases fit TRBD1. Trimming cost V 1 base and J 5 bases; bases outside gene matches: 13. Per the germline V gene, CDR1 is LNHNV and CDR2 is YYDKDF (reference sequence). This CDR3 comprises 18 residues.

This sequence joins TRBV4-3 and TRBJ2-4; 7 bases align to TRBD2. Trimming cost V 0 bases and J 8 bases; bases outside gene matches: 10. Per the germline V gene, CDR1 is LGHNA and CDR2 is YSLEER. The CDR3 covers 16 residues. The CDR3 spells CASSQDGGGREDIQYF. The CDR3 DNA sequence: TGCGCCAGCAGCCAAGATGGGGGAGGGCGAGAGGACATTCAGTACTTC.

The chain uses TRBV6-5 and TRBJ1-6; D is unresolved. Looked up from germline, CDR1 is MNHEY and CDR2 is SVGAGI. V gave up 5 bases and J gave up 7 bases, with 15 bases separating them. The CDR3 covers 15 residues. CDR3 protein: CASSLREASNSPLHF. CDR3 in DNA: TGTGCCAGCAGTCTCCGGGAAGCCTCAAATTCACCCCTCCACTTT.

This chain links TRBV7-7 with TRBJ1-1; D not resolved. V lost 0 bases and J lost 3, with 5 bases in between. This CDR3 is 13 amino acids long. CDR1 and CDR2 (germline): SSHAT, FNYEAQ (reference sequence). The CDR3 coding sequence is TGTGCCAGCAGCTTAGCGGGAGACACTGAAGCTTTCTTT. It specifies CASSLAGDTEAFF. Complete variable domain (other parts from reference TRBV7-7 and TRBJ1-1): GAGVSQSPRYKVTKRGQDVTLRCDPISSHATLYWYQQALGQGPEFLTYFNYEAQPDKSGLPSDRFSAERPEGSISTLTIQRTEQRDSAMYRCASSLAGDTEAFFGQGTRLTVV.

The chain carries TRBV7-2 and TRBJ2-5, with D tentatively TRBD2 (7 bases). This CDR3 comprises 15 residues. Germline CDR1 SGHTA, CDR2 FQGNSA. Trimming pared 1 base from V and 4 bases from J, leaving 13 bases between. In DNA form, the CDR3 reads TGTGCCAGCAGCTTAGAGGGGGGGCAGGCAGAGACCCAGTACTTC. It specifies CASSLEGGQAETQYF. The whole variable domain, remainder taken from reference TRBV7-2 and TRBJ2-5, is GAGVSQSPSNKVTEKGKDVELRCDPISGHTALYWYRQSLGQGLEFLIYFQGNSAPDKSGLPSDRFSAERTGGSVSTLTIQRTQQEDSAVYLCASSLEGGQAETQYFGPGTRLLVL.

V usage is TRBV4-3 and J usage is TRBJ2-1; 8 nucleotides line up with TRBD2. The trim removed 1 base at V and 0 bases at J, leaving 5 bases unmatched. The CDR3 runs to 17 residues. CDR1 and CDR2 from the germline V gene are LGHNA and YSLEER. The CDR3 is CASSQGPRGGSYNEQFF. CDR3 nucleotides: TGCGCCAGCAGCCAAGGACCTCGGGGGGGCTCCTACAATGAGCAGTTCTTC.

CDR3 coding DNA: TGTGCCAGCTCACCCCCAGGGCCCTACGGCGAGCAGTACTTC. Amino acid sequence: CASSPPGPYGEQYF. The chain links TRBV18 to TRBJ2-7; weak D call: TRBD1 (5 bases). This CDR3 comprises 14 residues. Germline CDR1 reads KGHSH; CDR2 reads LQKENI. Trimming left V 3 bases short and J 6 bases short, with 15 bases between.

This clone showed up just once. The chain is built from TRBV27 and TRBJ2-1, with D possibly being TRBD1 (6 bases). The CDR3 spans 15 residues. Germline V gene data show CDR1 as MNHEY and CDR2 as SMNVEV (reference sequence). Trimming pared 5 bases from V and 3 bases from J, leaving 14 bases between. CDR3 amino acids: CASSKSDSHYNEQFF. The CDR3 bases are TGTGCCAGCAGTAAATCGGACAGCCACTACAATGAGCAGTTCTTC.

This chain joins TRBV19 and TRBJ2-4, with a possible D match to TRBD1 (5 bases). Germline V gives CDR1 LNHDA, CDR2 SQIVND (reference sequence). The CDR3 is 15 residues long. Deletions cut 6 bases from V and 2 bases from J, with 14 bases between. CDR3 coding DNA: TGTGCCAGTAGACCACCAGGGCTATCCAAAAACATTCAGTACTTC. It codes for CASRPPGLSKNIQYF.

This chain uses TRBV7-2 with TRBJ2-4, with TRBD2 as a possible D gene (5 bases). The CDR3 sequence is 14 residues long. V was cut by 2 bases and J by 4 bases, with 9 bases left in between. Germline CDR1 reads SGHTA; CDR2 reads FQGNSA. The CDR3: CASSLRGGKNIQYF. The DNA of the CDR3 is TGTGCCAGCAGCTTACGCGGCGGGAAAAACATTCAGTACTTC.

The chain is built from TRBV7-7 and TRBJ2-5, with 9 bases fitting TRBD1. Unmatched junction bases numbered 5, after V lost 11 bases and J lost 4 bases. The length of the CDR3 is 12 residues. The germline V gene has CDR1 SSHAT and CDR2 FNYEAQ (reference sequence). CDR3 coding DNA: TGTGCCCCGGGACAGGGTGGAGAGACCCAGTACTTC. This sequence encodes CAPGQGGETQYF.

The V call is TRBV6-5, the J call TRBJ1-2; no definite D call. The V gene's germline CDR1 is MNHEY and CDR2 SVGAGI. Trimming took 0 bases from V and 7 from J, leaving 15 bases between them. The CDR3 consists of 15 residues. CDR3 coding DNA: TGTGCCAGCAGTTACTCGAAAACCGTAGTTGCTGGCTACACCTTC. The encoded protein is CASSYSKTVVAGYTF.

Details on this clone: This may be a read error, as it is one base from a much larger clone. The V gene is TRBV11-3, the J gene TRBJ2-7; 7 bases are shared with TRBD1. V shed 5 bases and J 0 bases; nucleotides not matched to a gene: 4. This CDR3 comprises 14 residues. CDR1 and CDR2 from the germline V gene are SGHNT and YENEEA. The CDR3 sequence: CASSPRQGSYEQYF. In DNA, the CDR3 is TGTGCCAGCAGCCCCCGACAGGGCTCCTACGAGCAGTACTTC. The whole variable domain, filled in from reference TRBV11-3 and TRBJ2-7, reads EAGVVQSPRYKIIEKKQPVAFWCNPISGHNTLYWYLQNLGQGPELLIRYENEEAVDDSQLPKDRFSAERLKGVDSTLKIQPAELGDSAVYLCASSPRQGSYEQYFGPGTRLTVT.

V is TRBV5-1 and J is TRBJ2-7; 14 bases line up with TRBD2. CDR1 is SGHRS, CDR2 YFSETQ, per germline. This CDR3 has 15 amino acids. V dropped 3 bases and J dropped 5; count of bases not matched to a gene: 4. DNA of the CDR3: TGCGCCAGCAGCTCACGGGGACTAGCGGGGGACGAGCAGTACTTC. Translated: CASSSRGLAGDEQYF.

This chain connects TRBV7-2 to TRBJ2-1, with 16 bases fitting TRBD2. CDR3 length: 16 amino acids. V trimming: 5 bases; J trimming: 7 bases; junction bases outside the gene matches: 5. Germline lookup yields CDR1 SGHTA and CDR2 FQGNSA. The CDR3 region is CASSLGLAGGLNEQFF. Written as DNA, the CDR3 is TGTGCCAGCAGCCTGGGACTAGCGGGGGGGCTGAATGAGCAGTTCTTC.

J is TRBJ1-1 and V is TRBV25-1; weak D call: TRBD1 (5 bases). Germline V gives CDR1 MGHDK, CDR2 SYGVNS. This CDR3 comprises 14 residues. The germline V and J ends were trimmed by 6 bases and 7 bases, with 18 bases remaining between them. CDR3 DNA: TGTGCCAGCAGAGGGGTGGGGCAGAGAGGTGAAGCTTTCTTT. Its protein is CASRGVGQRGEAFF.

The V gene is TRBV28, the J gene TRBJ2-3, with TRBD1 matching over 7 bases. The germline V gene encodes CDR1 MDHEN and CDR2 SYDVKM. The CDR3 is 16 residues long. J lost 2 bases, V lost 5 bases, and 10 bases had no gene match. The CDR3 is CASSILDRTYTDTQYF. In DNA form, the CDR3 reads TGTGCCAGCAGTATATTGGACAGGACCTACACAGATACGCAGTATTTT.

The chain links TRBV5-1 to TRBJ2-7, with D perhaps matching TRBD2 (5 bases). Germline V gene lookup returns CDR1 SGHRS and CDR2 YFSETQ. This CDR3 is built from 14 residues. The V end lost 4 bases, the J end lost 4 bases, and 15 bases lay between the germline ends. The chain's CDR3 is CASSVGGVVYEQYF. CDR3 nucleotides: TGCGCCAGCAGCGTCGGAGGAGTAGTATACGAGCAGTACTTC.

The sample holds a few counts of this clone. The chain uses TRBV20-1 and TRBJ2-7; 10 bases match TRBD1. This CDR3 has 14 amino acids. The V and J ends lost 3 bases and 2 bases, in that order; junction bases with no gene match: 4. CDR1 and CDR2 from the germline V gene are DFQATT and SNEGSKA (reference sequence). The CDR3 region is CSASADRGPYEQYF. In nucleotides, the CDR3 is TGCAGTGCTAGTGCAGACAGGGGGCCCTACGAGCAGTACTTC.

V and J are TRBV13 and TRBJ2-7; D call uncertain. Looked up from germline, CDR1 is PRHDT and CDR2 is FYEKMQ (reference sequence). The ends were cut back, 3 bases at V and 11 bases at J, with 20 bases in the middle. The CDR3 runs 14 residues. The CDR3 spells CASSFILNYTSKYF. CDR3 coding DNA: TGTGCCAGCAGCTTTATTCTCAATTACACATCGAAGTACTTC. The variable domain in full, with the rest retrieved from reference TRBV13 and TRBJ2-7, is AAGVIQSPRHLIKEKRETATLKCYPIPRHDTVYWYQQGPGQDPQFLISFYEKMQSDKGSIPDRFSAQQFSDYHSELNMSSLELGDSALYFCASSFILNYTSKYFGPGTRLTVT.

The rearrangement joins TRBV10-3 to TRBJ1-1, with TRBD1 matching 9 bases. Germline CDR1 reads ENHRY; CDR2 reads SYGVKD. There are 13 residues in the CDR3. The V and J ends lost 8 bases and 5 bases, in that order; junction bases with no gene match: 6. CDR3 coding DNA: TGTGCCATCGAGGGACAGGGAGGGACTGAAGCTTTCTTT. Protein product: CAIEGQGGTEAFF.

J is TRBJ1-4 and V is TRBV19, with 7 bases lining up with TRBD1. V lost 3 bases and J lost 6; bases outside the gene matches: 10. The CDR3 sequence is 16 residues long. In germline, CDR1 is LNHDA, CDR2 SQIVND (reference sequence). The CDR3 coding sequence is TGTGCCAGTAGTATGAGGTTGGGGACAGTTGATGAAAAACTGTTTTTT. Translating it yields CASSMRLGTVDEKLFF. Full variable domain (rest looked up from reference TRBV19 and TRBJ1-4): DGGITQSPKYLFRKEGQNVTLSCEQNLNHDAMYWYRQDPGQGLRLIYYSQIVNDFQKGDIAEGYSVSREKKESFPLTVTSAQKNPTAFYLCASSMRLGTVDEKLFFGSGTQLSVL.

The genes are TRBV5-4 and TRBJ1-1; the match to TRBD1 covers 8 bases. Losses at the gene ends were 2 bases for V and 1 base for J; bases not matched to a gene: 7. The CDR3 covers 16 residues. Germline V CDR1 and CDR2: SGHNT, YYREEE (reference sequence). The CDR3 coding sequence is TGTGCCAGCAGCTTCAAACAGGGGGGTCCGAACACTGAAGCTTTCTTT. It codes for CASSFKQGGPNTEAFF.

This clone was counted between two and nine times. The CDR3 region has the DNA TGTGCCAGCAGCTTCAGATCCGGGACAGTAATTTACGAGCAGTACTTC. Its protein is CASSFRSGTVIYEQYF. This rearrangement joins TRBV11-2 to TRBJ2-7; 7 positions agree with TRBD1. Germline trimming cut 3 bases from V and 4 bases from J; bases unmatched to any gene: 12. The CDR3 contains 16 residues. CDR1 is SGHAT, CDR2 FQNNGV, per germline.

The genes are TRBV3-1 (or the pseudogene TRBV3-2) and TRBJ1-1; D ambiguous. V lost 4 bases and J lost 1, with 10 bases in between. In germline, CDR1 is LGHDT, CDR2 YNNKEL (reference sequence). This CDR3 region has 14 residues. CDR3 in amino acids: CASSPSNGNTEAFF. Here the CDR3 DNA reads TGTGCCAGCAGCCCCTCAAACGGGAACACTGAAGCTTTCTTT.